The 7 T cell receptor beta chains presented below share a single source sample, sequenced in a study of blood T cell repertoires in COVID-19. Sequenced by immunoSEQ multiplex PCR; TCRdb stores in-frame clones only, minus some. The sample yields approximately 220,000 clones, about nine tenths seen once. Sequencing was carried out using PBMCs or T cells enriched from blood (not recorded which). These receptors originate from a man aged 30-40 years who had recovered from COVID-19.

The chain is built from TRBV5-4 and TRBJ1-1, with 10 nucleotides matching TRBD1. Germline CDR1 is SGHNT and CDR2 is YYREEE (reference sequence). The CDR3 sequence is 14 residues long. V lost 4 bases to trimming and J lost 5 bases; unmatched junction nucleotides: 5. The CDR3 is CASSRQGALTEAFF. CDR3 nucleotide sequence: TGTGCCAGCAGCCGACAGGGGGCCTTGACTGAAGCTTTCTTT.

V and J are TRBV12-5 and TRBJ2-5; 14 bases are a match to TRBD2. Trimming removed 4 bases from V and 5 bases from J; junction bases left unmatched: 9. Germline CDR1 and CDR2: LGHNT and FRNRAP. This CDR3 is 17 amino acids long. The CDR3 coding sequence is TGTGCTAGTGGTTCCGGACTAGCGGGGGGACTCCCCGAGACCCAGTACTTC. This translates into CASGSGLAGGLPETQYF.

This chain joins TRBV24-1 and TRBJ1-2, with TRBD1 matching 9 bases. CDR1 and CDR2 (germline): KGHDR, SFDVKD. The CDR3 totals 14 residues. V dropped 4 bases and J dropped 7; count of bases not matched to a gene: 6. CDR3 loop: CATSDNRGRGGYTF. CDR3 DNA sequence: TGTGCCACCAGTGACAACAGGGGGCGCGGTGGCTACACCTTC.

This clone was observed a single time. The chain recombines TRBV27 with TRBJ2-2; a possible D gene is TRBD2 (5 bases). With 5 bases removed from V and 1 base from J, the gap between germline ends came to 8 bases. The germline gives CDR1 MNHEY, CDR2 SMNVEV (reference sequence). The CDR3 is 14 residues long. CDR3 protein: CASSPGLNTGELFF. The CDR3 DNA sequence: TGTGCCAGCAGTCCCGGACTGAACACCGGGGAGCTGTTTTTT.

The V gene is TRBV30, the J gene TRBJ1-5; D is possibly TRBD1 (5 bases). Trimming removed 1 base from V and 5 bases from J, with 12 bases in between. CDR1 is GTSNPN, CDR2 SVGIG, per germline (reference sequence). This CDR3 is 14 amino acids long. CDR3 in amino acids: CAWSGQGGDQPQHF. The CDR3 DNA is TGTGCCTGGAGTGGGCAGGGAGGGGATCAGCCCCAGCATTTT.

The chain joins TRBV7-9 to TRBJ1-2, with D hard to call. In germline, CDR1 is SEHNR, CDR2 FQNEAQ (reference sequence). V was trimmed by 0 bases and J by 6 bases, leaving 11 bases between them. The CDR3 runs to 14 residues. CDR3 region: CASSLAIEGHGYTF. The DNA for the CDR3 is TGTGCCAGCAGCTTAGCAATTGAGGGCCATGGCTACACCTTC.

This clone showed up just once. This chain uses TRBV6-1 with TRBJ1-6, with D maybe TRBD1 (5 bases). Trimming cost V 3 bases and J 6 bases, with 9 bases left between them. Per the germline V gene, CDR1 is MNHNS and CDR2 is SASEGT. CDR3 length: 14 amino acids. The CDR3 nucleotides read TGTGCCAGCAGTGAGGGGCGGCCTAATTCACCCCTCCACTTT. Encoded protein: CASSEGRPNSPLHF.